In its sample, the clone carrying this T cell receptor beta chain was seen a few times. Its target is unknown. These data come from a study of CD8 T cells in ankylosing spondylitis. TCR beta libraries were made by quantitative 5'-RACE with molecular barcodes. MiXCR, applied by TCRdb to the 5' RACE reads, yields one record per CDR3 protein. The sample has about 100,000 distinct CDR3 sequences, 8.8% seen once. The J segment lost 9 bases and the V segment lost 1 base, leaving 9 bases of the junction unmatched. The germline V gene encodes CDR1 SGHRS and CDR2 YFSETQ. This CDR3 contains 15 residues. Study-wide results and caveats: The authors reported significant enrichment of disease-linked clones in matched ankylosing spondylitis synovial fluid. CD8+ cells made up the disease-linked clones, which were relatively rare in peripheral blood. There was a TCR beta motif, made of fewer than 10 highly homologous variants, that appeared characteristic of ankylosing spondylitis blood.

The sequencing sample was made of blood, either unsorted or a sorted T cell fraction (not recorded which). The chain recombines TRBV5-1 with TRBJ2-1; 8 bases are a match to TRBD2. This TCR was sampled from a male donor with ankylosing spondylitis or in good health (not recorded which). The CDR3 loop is CASSLWPGGGLEQFF. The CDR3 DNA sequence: TGCGCCAGCAGCTTGTGGCCTGGCGGGGGGCTTGAGCAGTTCTTC.